Included here is one TCR beta chain sequence, with context. This sample is part of a study of blood T cell repertoires in COVID-19. For the study at large: Samples came from the United States, Italy and Spain, spanning acute and convalescent COVID-19. The analysed material was cDNA or gDNA that came from T cells, B-cell-depleted T cells, or PBMCs.

Authors' analysis steps: Nucleated cell number was recorded as an estimate derived from reference gene primer amplification. Some clones are missing from TCRdb's copy, which holds only in-frame ones; the method was immunoSEQ multiplex PCR. V and J calls and clone size are those listed in that table; D and trimming were worked out from the DNA. This sample has fewer than 250,000 clones, with roughly four fifths found just once. CDR1 SGHNT and CDR2 YENEEA come from the germline V gene. Losses at the gene ends were 3 bases for V and 4 bases for J; bases not matched to a gene: 5. CDR3 length: 14 amino acids.

The clonotype was recovered from a woman in her forties with active or convalescent COVID-19. V and J are TRBV11-3 and TRBJ1-2, with 7 positions matching TRBD1. The sequenced sample was peripheral blood. DNA of the CDR3: TGTGCCAGCAGCTTCCAGGGGGTGGGCTATGGCTACACCTTC. It translates to CASSFQGVGYGYTF.